The 22 T cell receptor beta chains reported below all come from one sample, sequenced in a study of blood T cell repertoires in COVID-19. Profiling relied on immunoSEQ multiplex PCR, and the TCRdb table lists in-frame clones only, not all of them. This table holds about 100,000 clones, roughly 85% found once. Material: peripheral blood. The receptors derive from a man between 70 and 80 years old with active or convalescent COVID-19.

The chain recombines TRBV4-1 with TRBJ2-2, with D tentatively TRBD2 (5 bases). This CDR3 region has 15 residues. Germline V lookup: CDR1 MGHRA, CDR2 YSYEKL. The ends were cut back, 1 base at V and 4 bases at J, with 10 bases in the middle. DNA of the CDR3: TGCGCCAGCAGCCAAGTTACGGGATCCACCGGGGAGCTGTTTTTT. Encoded protein: CASSQVTGSTGELFF.

The J gene is TRBJ2-1, the V gene TRBV3-1 (or the pseudogene TRBV3-2), with TRBD2 matching 14 bases. V lost 4 bases, J lost 6 bases, and 2 bases stayed unmatched. CDR3 length: 15 residues. CDR1 is LGHDT, CDR2 YNNKEL, per germline (reference sequence). DNA of the CDR3: TGTGCCAGCAGCCCGGGACTAGCGGGGGCCAATGAGCAGTTCTTC. Protein: CASSPGLAGANEQFF.

This clone was picked up a small number of times. The chain employs TRBV5-8 and TRBJ1-2, with a tentative D call TRBD1 (5 bases). This CDR3 contains 11 residues. With 5 bases removed from V and 12 bases from J, the gap between germline ends came to 14 bases. CDR1 and CDR2 from the germline V gene are SGHTS and YDEGEE. The CDR3: CASRLELGDTF. The CDR3 DNA follows: TGTGCCAGCAGGCTCGAGCTAGGGGACACCTTC.

The chain uses TRBV27 and TRBJ1-2; 10 bases are shared with TRBD1. The V and J ends lost 2 bases and 7 bases, in that order; junction bases with no gene match: 4. Germline CDR1 MNHEY, CDR2 SMNVEV (reference sequence). This CDR3 region has 14 residues. CDR3 DNA: TGTGCCAGCAGTTTAGTCGGGACAGGGGTTGGCTACACCTTC. This encodes CASSLVGTGVGYTF.

In this sample, this clone turned up a few times. The rearrangement joins TRBV5-1 to TRBJ2-7; TRBD2 matches 7 bases. V shed 4 bases, J shed 6 bases, and the junction held 10 bases outside the gene matches. CDR1 and CDR2 (germline): SGHRS, YFSETQ. This CDR3 is 14 amino acids long. CDR3 nucleotides: TGCGCCAGCAGCCCCTCGGGGGGACCCATCGAGCAGTACTTC. Amino acid sequence: CASSPSGGPIEQYF.

The V and J genes are TRBV6-5 and TRBJ1-1; D is unresolved. Trimming stripped 8 bases from V and 4 bases from J, with 8 bases between. This CDR3 has 11 amino acids. Germline CDR1 MNHEY, CDR2 SVGAGI. The CDR3 DNA follows: TGTGCCAGCCAGGATTTCACTGAAGCTTTCTTT. This encodes CASQDFTEAFF.

This clone was seen just once. V and J are TRBV25-1 and TRBJ1-6; 7 positions match TRBD1. Germline V gives CDR1 MGHDK, CDR2 SYGVNS. The CDR3 extends over 15 amino acids. J gave up 10 bases and V 3 bases, and 9 bases lay outside the gene matches. The CDR3 is CASSDGAGGWSPLHF. Written as DNA, the CDR3 is TGTGCCAGCAGTGATGGGGCAGGGGGATGGTCACCCCTCCACTTT.

The chain is built from TRBV12-3 or TRBV12-4 and TRBJ2-7, with a possible D match to TRBD1 (6 bases). The CDR3 runs to 13 residues. The V gene lost 4 bases and the J gene lost 2 bases, with 9 bases spanning the gap. The CDR3 spells CASSSGHPYEQYF. The CDR3 DNA reads as TGTGCCAGCAGTTCGGGACACCCCTACGAGCAGTACTTC.

The chain recombines TRBV18 with TRBJ2-2; D gene uncertain. CDR1 KGHSH and CDR2 LQKENI come from the germline V gene. V lost 3 bases and J lost 0, with 14 bases in between. This CDR3 has 17 amino acids. CDR3 nucleotide sequence: TGTGCCAGCTCACCGAACACACCCTCCGCGAACACCGGGGAGCTGTTTTTT. Translating gives CASSPNTPSANTGELFF.

This chain connects TRBV28 to TRBJ2-5; 7 bases map to TRBD2. V dropped 3 bases and J dropped 5; count of bases not matched to a gene: 9. The V gene's germline CDR1 is MDHEN and CDR2 SYDVKM. CDR3 size: 15 residues. The CDR3 DNA follows: TGTGCCAGCAGTTTTTCCGTCGACGGGGGGGAGACCCAGTACTTC. Amino acids: CASSFSVDGGETQYF.

This sequence joins TRBV7-9 and TRBJ1-1, with TRBD1 matching over 7 bases. The CDR3 is 15 residues long. The germline V gene has CDR1 SEHNR and CDR2 FQNEAQ (reference sequence). V shed 2 bases, J shed 4 bases, and the junction held 7 bases outside the gene matches. CDR3 sequence reads: CASSLPPRQGTEAFF. CDR3 DNA: TGTGCCAGCAGCTTACCTCCGAGACAGGGCACTGAAGCTTTCTTT.

The gene calls are TRBV27 and TRBJ2-7; 10 positions agree with TRBD1. In germline, CDR1 is MNHEY, CDR2 SMNVEV (reference sequence). The junction had 5 bases not matched to a gene; V was cut back by 2 bases and J by 1 base. The CDR3 totals 16 residues. The CDR3 reads CASSLRGTGESYEQYF. Written as DNA, the CDR3 is TGTGCCAGCAGTTTACGGGGGACAGGGGAATCCTACGAGCAGTACTTC.

The chain links TRBV6-1 to TRBJ1-1; weak D call: TRBD1 (5 bases). This CDR3 is built from 13 residues. Germline CDR1 is MNHNS and CDR2 is SASEGT. V lost 1 base and J 4 bases, leaving 7 bases between the germline ends. The CDR3 DNA reads as TGTGCCAGCAGTGAAGGGGGGGTCACTGAAGCTTTCTTT. Protein product: CASSEGGVTEAFF.

As regards this clone: In the same sample, other DNA sequences code for this CDR3. The V and J genes are TRBV9 and TRBJ2-3; TRBD1 might be the D (5 bases). The V gene's germline CDR1 is SGDLS and CDR2 YYNGEE. Between the trimmed V and J ends, which lost 0 bases and 3 bases, there was a span of 11 bases. This CDR3 has 15 residues. The CDR3: CASSVEQGVTDTQYF. DNA of the CDR3: TGTGCCAGCAGCGTAGAGCAAGGGGTAACAGATACGCAGTATTTT.

The CDR3 sequence is CASSLAYAGNQPQHF. The CDR3 nucleotides are TGTGCCAGCAGCTTGGCCTATGCGGGCAATCAGCCCCAGCATTTT. The gene calls are TRBV5-6 and TRBJ1-5, with no clear D. The germline V gene has CDR1 SGHDT and CDR2 YYEEEE. Deletions cut 0 bases from V and 2 bases from J, with 9 bases between. The CDR3 contains 15 residues.

This rearrangement joins TRBV14 to TRBJ2-1; 9 positions match TRBD2. This CDR3 region has 13 residues. Losses at the gene ends were 0 bases for V and 16 bases for J; bases not matched to a gene: 7. CDR1 is SGHDN and CDR2 is FVKESK in the germline V gene. The CDR3 nucleotides are TGTGCCAGCAGCCAAGAAGGGCGGGGGGGCCTATTCTTC. Its translation: CASSQEGRGGLFF.

The rearrangement links TRBV18 to TRBJ1-1; perhaps TRBD1 as D (6 bases). V shed 3 bases and J shed 1 base, with 12 bases lying between them. Germline-derived CDR1 and CDR2 are KGHSH and LQKENI. This CDR3 has 15 amino acids. The CDR3 sequence: CASSPVPGANTEAFF. CDR3 in DNA: TGTGCCAGCTCACCCGTTCCAGGGGCGAACACTGAAGCTTTCTTT.

V is TRBV3-1 (or the pseudogene TRBV3-2) and J is TRBJ2-7, with 9 positions matching TRBD1. V gave up 4 bases and J gave up 1 base; unmatched junction bases: 2. Germline V gene sequence: CDR1 LGHDT, CDR2 YNNKEL (reference sequence). The CDR3 is 14 amino acids. CDR3 DNA sequence: TGTGCCAGCAGCCTGGGACAGGGATCCTACGAGCAGTACTTC. Its translation: CASSLGQGSYEQYF.

This clone was seen only a few times. The chain combines TRBV7-2 with TRBJ2-7; TRBD1 is a possible D gene (5 bases). The CDR3 runs 14 residues. With 5 bases removed from V and 5 bases from J, the gap between germline ends came to 16 bases. Germline CDR1 SGHTA, CDR2 FQGNSA. CDR3 in DNA: TGTGCCAGCAGCCTCGACAGCGTCCGCGACGAGCAGTACTTC. This encodes CASSLDSVRDEQYF.

This clone was observed a few times. The chain joins TRBV5-1 to TRBJ2-5, with 10 nucleotides matching TRBD1. Trimming cost V 5 bases and J 9 bases; bases outside gene matches: 7. The CDR3 spans 13 residues. Germline CDR1 reads SGHRS; CDR2 reads YFSETQ. The chain's CDR3 is CASSRTGGTAQYF. Here the CDR3 DNA reads TGCGCCAGCAGTCGGACAGGGGGGACGGCCCAGTACTTC. The variable domain in full, with the rest retrieved from reference TRBV5-1 and TRBJ2-5, is KAGVTQTPRYLIKTRGQQVTLSCSPISGHRSVSWYQQTPGQGLQFLFEYFSETQRNKGNFPGRFSGRQFSNSRSEMNVSTLELGDSALYLCASSRTGGTAQYFGPGTRLLVL.

J is TRBJ1-2 and V is TRBV6-2 or TRBV6-3; 9 bases align to TRBD1. Germline loops: CDR1 MNHEY, CDR2 SVGEGT. CDR3 size: 15 residues. V shed 6 bases and J 4 bases; nucleotides not matched to a gene: 9. The CDR3 sequence: CASSRSGTGTYGYTF. In nucleotides, the CDR3 is TGTGCCAGCAGCCGATCTGGGACAGGGACCTATGGCTACACCTTC.

This sequence joins TRBV7-3 and TRBJ2-2, with a weak D call TRBD1 (5 bases). The CDR3 has 13 amino acids. V dropped 3 bases and J dropped 7 bases, with 9 bases sitting between them. CDR1 is SGHTA and CDR2 is FQGTGA in the germline V gene. As DNA, the CDR3 is TGTGCCAGCAGCTTTAGGGGAAACGGGGAGCTGTTTTTT. Translated: CASSFRGNGELFF.